Each of the 32 T cell receptor beta chains below was sequenced from the same sample in a study of T cells in Graves' hyperthyroidism and ophthalmopathy. The source material, RNA transcripts, was used to amplify TCR beta CDR3 regions. Primed by the HTBI set, a first-round RT-PCR was run on the TCR CDR3. In TCRdb, the multiplex PCR reads were re-called with MiXCR into one record per CDR3 protein. The sample shows around 700,000 distinct CDR3 sequences, roughly a third of them seen only once. Sequenced: blood. Receptor source: a woman in her 40s with Graves' hyperthyroidism.

Ten or more counts support this clonotype. V and J are TRBV7-9 and TRBJ2-6; 8 bases match TRBD1. The germline V gene encodes CDR1 SEHNR and CDR2 FQNEAQ (reference sequence). The CDR3 runs to 18 residues. The V segment lost 2 bases and the J segment 0 bases; nucleotides outside the gene matches: 6. The CDR3 coding sequence is TGTGCCAGCAGCTTACGCGGACAGGGATACTCTGGGGCCAACGTCCTGACTTTC. This codes for CASSLRGQGYSGANVLTF.

The gene calls are TRBV29-1 and TRBJ2-7; D might be TRBD1 (5 bases). The length of the CDR3 is 13 residues. Trimming stripped 1 base from V and 3 bases from J, with 10 bases between. Germline CDR1 reads SQVTM; CDR2 reads ANQGSEA. The CDR3 loop is CSVEGGNIYEQYF. The CDR3 DNA reads TGCAGCGTTGAAGGGGGCAATATCTACGAGCAGTACTTC.

This clonotype has a count of ten or more. The chain couples TRBV19 to TRBJ2-5; possibly TRBD2 for D (5 bases). V was clipped by 2 bases and J by 3 bases, with 7 bases between them. This CDR3 is built from 13 residues. Germline V CDR1 and CDR2: LNHDA, SQIVND (reference sequence). The CDR3 loop reads CASSITGKETQYF. DNA of the CDR3: TGTGCCAGTAGTATAACCGGGAAAGAGACCCAGTACTTC.

The chain recombines TRBV7-9 with TRBJ2-7, with a tentative D call TRBD2 (6 bases). The V gene's germline CDR1 is SEHNR and CDR2 FQNEAQ (reference sequence). Trimming pared 8 bases from V and 0 bases from J, leaving 14 bases between. The CDR3 spans 14 residues. The CDR3 here is CASGGEISSYEQYF. CDR3 nucleotide sequence: TGTGCCAGCGGAGGGGAGATAAGCTCCTACGAGCAGTACTTC. Full variable domain (rest looked up from reference TRBV7-9 and TRBJ2-7): DTGVSQNPRHKITKRGQNVTFRCDPISEHNRLYWYRQTLGQGPEFLTYFQNEAQLEKSRLLSDRFSAERPKGSFSTLEIQRTEQGDSAMYLCASGGEISSYEQYFGPGTRLTVT.

This clonotype has ten or more counts. The rearrangement links TRBV7-2 to TRBJ2-5, with D maybe TRBD1 (5 bases). Germline V CDR1 and CDR2: SGHTA, FQGNSA. With 4 bases removed from V and 4 bases from J, the gap between germline ends came to 22 bases. The CDR3 runs to 17 residues. The CDR3 region has the DNA TGTGCCAGCAGCTCGAAGGGGCGGACCGACGCACGAGAGACCCAGTACTTC. Protein sequence: CASSSKGRTDARETQYF.

The J gene is TRBJ2-2, the V gene TRBV29-1, with 10 bases identical to TRBD2. From germline, CDR1 is SQVTM and CDR2 ANQGSEA. The CDR3 totals 15 residues. The trim removed 3 bases at V and 4 bases at J, leaving 5 bases unmatched. The CDR3 sequence is CSVERTSGPTGELFF. In DNA, the CDR3 is TGCAGCGTTGAGAGGACTAGCGGCCCCACCGGGGAGCTGTTTTTT.

The table lists this clonotype with many counts. V gene TRBV6-5 combines with J gene TRBJ2-2; D is ambiguous. The CDR3 has 15 residues. V was clipped by 8 bases and J by 1 base, with 14 bases between them. Germline CDR1 MNHEY, CDR2 SVGAGI. CDR3 protein: CASSTSWGNTGELFF. The CDR3 DNA is TGTGCCAGCTCAACATCATGGGGGAACACCGGGGAGCTGTTTTTT.

This clonotype has at least ten counts. V gene TRBV7-9 combines with J gene TRBJ1-1, with 10 positions matching TRBD1. The germline CDR1 and CDR2 sequences are SEHNR and FQNEAQ (reference sequence). The CDR3 runs to 14 residues. V lost 1 base to trimming and J lost 11 bases; unmatched junction nucleotides: 7. CDR3 region: CASSLERQGAAAFF. CDR3 nucleotides: TGTGCCAGCAGCTTAGAGAGACAGGGGGCGGCGGCTTTCTTT. The full variable domain, completed using reference TRBV7-9 and TRBJ1-1, is DTGVSQNPRHKITKRGQNVTFRCDPISEHNRLYWYRQTLGQGPEFLTYFQNEAQLEKSRLLSDRFSAERPKGSFSTLEIQRTEQGDSAMYLCASSLERQGAAAFFGQGTRLTVV.

The chain is built from TRBV28 and TRBJ1-1, with D possibly matching TRBD1 (6 bases). V lost 2 bases, J lost 5 bases, and 12 bases lay in between. The CDR3 length is 14 residues. Germline CDR1 reads MDHEN; CDR2 reads SYDVKM. The CDR3 sequence: CASSLSQGWTEAFF. The CDR3 nucleotides read TGTGCCAGCAGTTTAAGTCAGGGGTGGACTGAAGCTTTCTTT.

V usage is TRBV10-3 and J usage is TRBJ1-4; 7 bases are shared with TRBD1. The J segment lost 6 bases and the V segment lost 0 bases, leaving 7 bases of the junction unmatched. CDR3 length: 16 amino acids. The germline CDR1 and CDR2 sequences are ENHRY and SYGVKD. CDR3 loop: CAISESGLQGHEKLFF. The CDR3 region has the DNA TGTGCCATCAGTGAGTCGGGACTACAGGGGCATGAAAAACTGTTTTTT.

In regard to this clonotype: One end of the junction is discordant with germline, which a read error may explain. V and J are TRBV7-7 and TRBJ2-7; no definite D call. Gene TRBJ2-1 matches the end of the DNA better, so the J call may be wrong. The CDR3 spans 14 residues. CDR1 and CDR2 from the germline V gene are SSHAT and FNYEAQ (reference sequence). The CDR3, as DNA: TGTGCTAGCAGCCTGGACCCAACCTACAATGAGCAGTTCTTC. This translates into CASSLDPTYNEQFF.

This clonotype was picked up many times. The genes are TRBV12-3 or TRBV12-4 and TRBJ2-7, with D tentatively TRBD1 (5 bases). V lost 3 bases, J lost 3 bases, and 6 bases lay in between. CDR3 size: 12 residues. In nucleotides, the CDR3 is TGTGCCAGCAGTTTCAGGGTCTACGAGCAGTACTTC. This codes for CASSFRVYEQYF.

This clonotype was counted a few times. This chain links TRBV19 with TRBJ1-2, with 10 bases lining up with TRBD1. Per germline, CDR1 LNHDA and CDR2 SQIVND (reference sequence). J was trimmed by 5 bases and V by 6 bases; bases with no gene match: 6. This CDR3 region has 14 residues. CDR3 sequence: CASSPTGGPYGYTF. The DNA for the CDR3 is TGTGCCAGTAGCCCGACAGGGGGCCCTTATGGCTACACCTTC.

A note on this clonotype: One end of the junction is discordant with germline, which a read error may explain. V and J are TRBV6-5 and TRBJ2-5, with D possibly matching TRBD1 (6 bases). CDR3 length: 14 residues. CDR1 and CDR2 from the germline V gene are MNHEY and SVGAGI. CDR3 sequence reads: CASRPRPHRETQHF. The CDR3 DNA reads TGTGCCAGCAGGCCTCGACCTCACAGGGAGACCCAGCACTTC.

This clonotype was picked up one time. The V gene is TRBV10-3, the J gene TRBJ2-7; the match to TRBD1 covers 9 bases. Germline CDR1 and CDR2: ENHRY and SYGVKD. The V segment lost 11 bases and the J segment 5 bases; nucleotides outside the gene matches: 7. The length of the CDR3 is 12 residues. In nucleotides, the CDR3 is TGTGCCGCCGGGACAGGGAGCCACGAGCAGTACTTC. This translates into CAAGTGSHEQYF.

In this sample, this clonotype turned up many times. V and J are TRBV6-6 and TRBJ1-5; D is ambiguous. V lost 0 bases and J lost 7, with 10 bases in between. The V gene's germline CDR1 is MNHNY and CDR2 SVGAGI (reference sequence). This CDR3 has 14 residues. CDR3 DNA: TGTGCCAGCAGTTACTCAGGTCCTGGACAGCCCCAGCATTTT. Translation gives CASSYSGPGQPQHF.

This clonotype was seen at least ten times. CDR3 nucleotide sequence: TGTGCCAGCAGTAAGGGCAGCGGCTACACCTTC. This encodes CASSKGSGYTF. V is TRBV6-5 and J is TRBJ1-2; D call uncertain. V was shortened by 5 bases and J by 8 bases, with 9 bases between the two germline ends. The CDR3 runs to 11 residues. Germline lookup yields CDR1 MNHEY and CDR2 SVGAGI.

The chain couples TRBV4-3 to TRBJ1-2; 7 nucleotides agree with TRBD1. CDR1 LGHNA and CDR2 YSLEER come from the germline V gene. The CDR3 covers 16 residues. The V and J ends lost 0 bases and 1 base, in that order; junction bases with no gene match: 5. CDR3 sequence (DNA): TGCGCCAGCAGCCAAGAGGGACAGAACAATAACTATGGCTACACCTTC. Protein sequence: CASSQEGQNNNYGYTF.

To note about this clonotype: A junction end diverges from the germline sequence, so it may reflect a read error. The J gene is TRBJ2-7, the V gene TRBV7-9; D could derive from TRBD1 or TRBD2 (5 bases each). Germline CDR1 reads SEHNR; CDR2 reads FQNEAQ (reference sequence). The CDR3 extends over 15 amino acids. The CDR3 here is CASSQGYWGNYEQHF. CDR3 in DNA: TGTGCCAGCAGCCAGGGTTATTGGGGGAACTACGAGCAGCACTTC.

The V call is TRBV28, the J call TRBJ1-5; D is unclear. The CDR3 extends over 11 amino acids. Deletions cut 5 bases from V and 9 bases from J, with 8 bases between. Germline values: CDR1 MDHEN, CDR2 SYDVKM. Written as DNA, the CDR3 is TGTGCCAGCAGTATCCAATGGCCCCAGCATTTT. The encoded protein is CASSIQWPQHF.

This clonotype was counted at least ten times. The chain recombines TRBV20-1 with TRBJ2-6; a possible D gene is TRBD2 (5 bases). The ends were cut back, 0 bases at V and 6 bases at J, with 15 bases in the middle. Germline lookup yields CDR1 DFQATT and CDR2 SNEGSKA (reference sequence). This CDR3 is built from 16 residues. The CDR3 DNA reads TGCAGTGCTAGAGACTTCATGGGGAGCGAGGCCAACGTCCTGACTTTC. Translation gives CSARDFMGSEANVLTF.

This chain uses TRBV7-9 with TRBJ2-2, with unresolved D. The CDR3 consists of 15 residues. The V gene's germline CDR1 is SEHNR and CDR2 FQNEAQ (reference sequence). Trimming cost V 8 bases and J 3 bases, with 16 bases left between them. CDR3 protein: CASAELLGHTGELFF. The DNA for the CDR3 is TGTGCCAGCGCCGAACTTCTGGGCCACACCGGGGAGCTGTTTTTT.

Notes on this clonotype: A read error may produce the germline difference seen at one junction end. This rearrangement joins TRBV10-2 to TRBJ1-1; D is perhaps TRBD1 (6 bases). This CDR3 region has 10 residues. Germline V CDR1 and CDR2: WSHSY, SAAADI. CDR3 in DNA: TGTGCCAGCTACAGGGTCGAGGCTTTCTTT. It specifies CASYRVEAFF.

The chain employs TRBV9 and TRBJ2-5; TRBD1 is a possible D gene (5 bases). This CDR3 comprises 17 residues. V lost 5 bases to trimming and J lost 3 bases, with 23 bases between them. Germline CDR1 and CDR2: SGDLS and YYNGEE. CDR3 amino acids: CASSGALGHSKEETQYF. The CDR3 coding sequence is TGTGCCAGCAGTGGAGCGCTTGGACACAGTAAAGAAGAGACCCAGTACTTC.

This clonotype was detected ten times or more. The V gene is TRBV29-1, the J gene TRBJ1-4, with D uncertain. Trimming took 3 bases from V and 4 from J, leaving 9 bases between them. There are 13 residues in the CDR3. CDR1 SQVTM and CDR2 ANQGSEA come from the germline V gene. The CDR3 DNA reads TGCAGCGTTGACTGGGGAGATAATGAAAAACTGTTTTTT. Protein sequence: CSVDWGDNEKLFF. Full variable domain (rest looked up from reference TRBV29-1 and TRBJ1-4): SAVISQKPSRDICQRGTSLTIQCQVDSQVTMMFWYRQQPGQSLTLIATANQGSEATYESGFVIDKFPISRPNLTFSTLTVSNMSPEDSSIYLCSVDWGDNEKLFFGSGTQLSVL.

This clonotype was observed many times. The chain has TRBV5-8 and TRBJ2-5, with 7 bases matching TRBD2. J gave up 1 base and V 3 bases, and 0 bases lay outside the gene matches. The CDR3 is 13 amino acids. Germline-derived CDR1 and CDR2 are SGHTS and YDEGEE. The CDR3 DNA sequence: TGTGCCAGCAGCTGGGGGGGCCAAGAGACCCAGTACTTC. Protein: CASSWGGQETQYF. The entire variable domain, with the rest obtained from reference TRBV5-8 and TRBJ2-5, is as follows: EAGVTQSPTHLIKTRGQQATLRCSPISGHTSVYWYQQALGLGLQFLLWYDEGEERNRGNFPPRFSGRQFPNYSSELNVNALELEDSALYLCASSWGGQETQYFGPGTRLLVL.

This clonotype came up a few times. The V call is TRBV12-3 or TRBV12-4, the J call TRBJ1-2; tentatively, D is TRBD1 (5 bases). The CDR3 totals 14 residues. The V gene lost 3 bases and the J gene lost 8 bases, with 16 bases spanning the gap. The CDR3 region has the DNA TGTGCCAGCAGTTTCCGTCAGGGCCTCGACGGCTACACCTTC. It translates to CASSFRQGLDGYTF.

This clonotype was detected only a few times. This chain uses TRBV7-2 with TRBJ1-4; tentative D call: TRBD1 (5 bases). CDR3 size: 15 residues. From germline, CDR1 is SGHTA and CDR2 FQGNSA. Trimming took off 2 bases at V and 8 bases at J, with 15 bases between the two ends. CDR3 protein: CASSLPGRAGEKLFF. The CDR3 DNA reads as TGTGCCAGCAGCTTACCGGGGAGGGCAGGGGAAAAACTGTTTTTT.

This clonotype was counted only a few times. CDR3 in amino acids: CASTAVGGNTGELFF. The CDR3 nucleotides read TGTGCCAGCACTGCTGTTGGCGGGAACACCGGGGAGCTGTTTTTT. The chain joins TRBV6-5 to TRBJ2-2; D unresolved. Germline V gene data show CDR1 as MNHEY and CDR2 as SVGAGI. The CDR3 extends over 15 amino acids. Trimming cost V 7 bases and J 1 base, with 13 bases left between them.

This clonotype appeared many times. J is TRBJ2-7 and V is TRBV11-2; no firm D call. Germline V CDR1 and CDR2: SGHAT, FQNNGV. Trimming left V 5 bases short and J 2 bases short, with 7 bases between. This CDR3 region has 12 residues. The CDR3 region has the DNA TGTGCCAGCAGCCCTCAACCCTACGAGCAGTACTTC. It encodes CASSPQPYEQYF.

This clonotype showed up many times. This chain joins TRBV7-2 and TRBJ1-3; no definite D call. The germline gives CDR1 SGHTA, CDR2 FQGNSA. This CDR3 region has 15 residues. Trimming pared 2 bases from V and 3 bases from J, leaving 11 bases between. This CDR3 reads CASSLRLGDGNTIYF. The DNA of the CDR3 is TGTGCCAGCAGCTTAAGGTTAGGCGATGGAAACACCATATATTTT.

The V and J genes are TRBV7-2 and TRBJ1-6; 9 bases are a match to TRBD1. The trim removed 6 bases at V and 14 bases at J, leaving 11 bases unmatched. The length of the CDR3 is 14 residues. The V gene's germline CDR1 is SGHTA and CDR2 FQGNSA. The CDR3 here is CASRPVGQGFTLHF. The CDR3 coding sequence is TGTGCCAGCAGACCGGTCGGACAGGGGTTCACCCTCCACTTT.